Presented here are 27 T cell receptor beta chains from one specimen sequenced in a study of response to subunit inactivated influenza vaccine. TCRdb redid the calling of the RT-PCR reads with MiXCR, one entry per CDR3 protein. The data show 300,000 to 350,000 distinct CDR3 sequences, roughly a fifth seen once. The material sequenced was PBMCs from blood, taken less than 22 months after vaccination. The receptors come from a man between 50 and 75 years old who received an inactivated influenza vaccine.

This clonotype was counted between two and nine times. This chain links TRBV6-2 or TRBV6-3 with TRBJ1-1; TRBD1 is a possible D gene (5 bases). The CDR3 covers 14 residues. The germline V gene encodes CDR1 MNHEY and CDR2 SVGEGT. With 6 bases removed from V and 1 base from J, the gap between germline ends came to 12 bases. The CDR3 DNA sequence: TGTGCCAGCAGCTTCGGGGGGGAGAACACTGAAGCTTTCTTT. Amino acids: CASSFGGENTEAFF.

This clonotype was counted between two and nine times. The chain uses TRBV5-1 and TRBJ2-2; the D gene could be TRBD1 or TRBD2 (5 bases each). Trimming removed 5 bases at V and 0 bases at J, with 8 bases between. Germline lookup yields CDR1 SGHRS and CDR2 YFSETQ. This CDR3 has 14 residues. CDR3 loop: CASREGSNTGELFF. DNA for the CDR3: TGCGCCAGCAGAGAGGGGTCGAACACCGGGGAGCTGTTTTTT.

The sample holds many counts of this clonotype. This chain joins TRBV2 and TRBJ1-6; D is uncertain. The ends were cut back, 1 base at V and 7 bases at J, with 11 bases in the middle. Per germline, CDR1 SNHLY and CDR2 FYNNEI. This CDR3 has 15 amino acids. Written as DNA, the CDR3 is TGTGCCAGCAGTGAAGAGGGAAAATGGAATTCACCCCTCCACTTT. Its protein product is CASSEEGKWNSPLHF.

At least ten counts were recorded for this clonotype. V and J are TRBV12-3 or TRBV12-4 and TRBJ1-3; perhaps TRBD1 as D (5 bases). The CDR3 loop spans 13 amino acids. V shed 3 bases and J shed 4 bases, with 7 bases lying between them. The CDR3 sequence is CASSLQGGNTIYF. The CDR3 nucleotides read TGTGCCAGCAGTTTGCAGGGCGGAAACACCATATATTTT.

The chain recombines TRBV30 with TRBJ1-2, with D unclear. Trimming cost V 2 bases and J 3 bases, with 10 bases left between them. Germline loops: CDR1 GTSNPN, CDR2 SVGIG (reference sequence). The CDR3 is 13 amino acids. CDR3 sequence: CAWSLTPDYGYTF. CDR3 sequence (DNA): TGTGCCTGGAGTCTGACCCCTGACTATGGCTACACCTTC.

The chain carries TRBV5-1 and TRBJ2-3; possible D gene TRBD2, 7 bases. V was pared by 2 bases and J by 3 bases, with 13 bases between. The germline gives CDR1 SGHRS, CDR2 YFSETQ. This CDR3 has 15 residues. The CDR3 DNA is TGCGCCAGCAGCTTAGGGGGGGCCACAACAGATACGCAGTATTTT. Translation gives CASSLGGATTDTQYF. Full variable domain (missing parts from reference TRBV5-1 and TRBJ2-3): KAGVTQTPRYLIKTRGQQVTLSCSPISGHRSVSWYQQTPGQGLQFLFEYFSETQRNKGNFPGRFSGRQFSNSRSEMNVSTLELGDSALYLCASSLGGATTDTQYFGPGTRLTVL.

The chain recombines TRBV20-1 with TRBJ2-1, with 8 positions matching TRBD1. Germline assignment: CDR1 DFQATT and CDR2 SNEGSKA (reference sequence). The trim removed 0 bases at V and 4 bases at J, leaving 5 bases unmatched. CDR3 length equals 15 residues. For the CDR3, the DNA is TGCAGTGCTAGAGATGGACAGGGCTCGTACAATGAGCAGTTCTTC. It yields the protein CSARDGQGSYNEQFF.

This clonotype has a handful of counts. This sequence joins TRBV29-1 and TRBJ2-3; D might be TRBD2 (5 bases). This CDR3 has 15 amino acids. Germline loops: CDR1 SQVTM, CDR2 ANQGSEA. V shed 1 base and J shed 0 bases, with 11 bases lying between them. The chain's CDR3 is CSVEGPSKSTDTQYF. The DNA of the CDR3 is TGCAGCGTTGAAGGACCTAGCAAAAGCACAGATACGCAGTATTTT.

The V and J genes are TRBV10-3 and TRBJ1-1; TRBD1 is a possible D gene (6 bases). The CDR3 has 13 amino acids. Trimming cost V 10 bases and J 1 base, with 13 bases left between them. CDR1 ENHRY and CDR2 SYGVKD come from the germline V gene. The CDR3 here is CASKTGPNTEAFF. As DNA, the CDR3 is TGTGCCAGTAAGACAGGACCGAACACTGAAGCTTTCTTT.

The chain carries TRBV29-1 and TRBJ2-3; D gene ambiguous. This CDR3 has 13 amino acids. The germline V gene has CDR1 SQVTM and CDR2 ANQGSEA. The ends were cut back, 4 bases at V and 0 bases at J, with 8 bases in the middle. CDR3 coding DNA: TGCAGCGTTGGGCAGTTAAGCACAGATACGCAGTATTTT. The encoded protein is CSVGQLSTDTQYF.

The rearrangement links TRBV18 to TRBJ2-5; D remains unclear. The CDR3 is 14 amino acids. V was shortened by 1 base and J by 1 base, with 7 bases between the two germline ends. Germline V gene sequence: CDR1 KGHSH, CDR2 LQKENI. The CDR3, as DNA: TGTGCCAGCTCACCACGAAACAGCCAAGAGACCCAGTACTTC. It codes for CASSPRNSQETQYF. The whole variable domain, filled in from reference TRBV18 and TRBJ2-5, reads NAGVMQNPRHLVRRRGQEARLRCSPMKGHSHVYWYRQLPEEGLKFMVYLQKENIIDESGMPKERFSAEFPKEGPSILRIQQVVRGDSAAYFCASSPRNSQETQYFGPGTRLLVL.

This clonotype was seen only a few times. The rearrangement uses TRBV12-3 or TRBV12-4 and TRBJ2-2; 13 nucleotides line up with TRBD2. This CDR3 is 18 amino acids long. The V segment lost 6 bases and the J segment 2 bases; nucleotides outside the gene matches: 9. CDR3 in amino acids: CASRELAGGAFNTGELFF. CDR3 DNA sequence: TGTGCCAGCAGGGAACTAGCGGGGGGGGCTTTTAACACCGGGGAGCTGTTTTTT.

The CDR3: CASSEAVVRQYF. The CDR3 DNA follows: TGTGCCAGCAGTGAAGCGGTCGTCCGGCAGTACTTC. The chain uses TRBV2 and TRBJ2-7; D gene uncertain. The CDR3 is 12 amino acids. The V end lost 0 bases, the J end lost 9 bases, and 9 bases lay between the germline ends. Germline CDR1 is SNHLY and CDR2 is FYNNEI.

This clonotype showed up just a few times. The rearrangement joins TRBV20-1 to TRBJ1-1; D may be TRBD1 (5 bases). The CDR3 is 12 residues long. V lost 6 bases and J 5 bases, leaving 13 bases between the germline ends. Per the germline V gene, CDR1 is DFQATT and CDR2 is SNEGSKA (reference sequence). The CDR3 loop is CSADDSKTEAFF. DNA of the CDR3: TGCAGTGCAGACGACAGCAAAACTGAAGCTTTCTTT.

This CDR3 reads CSARDSRFGTGETQYF. The CDR3, as DNA: TGCAGTGCTAGAGATAGTAGGTTTGGGACAGGGGAGACCCAGTACTTC. The V call is TRBV20-1, the J call TRBJ2-5; 9 positions agree with TRBD1. Germline V CDR1 and CDR2: DFQATT, SNEGSKA (reference sequence). V shed 0 bases, J shed 5 bases, and the junction held 10 bases outside the gene matches. This CDR3 is 16 amino acids long.

There are a few counts of this clonotype. The V call is TRBV12-3 or TRBV12-4, the J call TRBJ1-5; the match to TRBD1 covers 7 bases. Unmatched junction bases numbered 4, after V lost 2 bases and J lost 3 bases. CDR3 size: 15 residues. CDR3 protein: CASSLTRGINQPQHF. In DNA, the CDR3 is TGTGCCAGCAGTTTAACCAGGGGGATCAATCAGCCCCAGCATTTT.

The J gene is TRBJ1-5, the V gene TRBV27; a possible D gene is TRBD1 (6 bases). The CDR3 sequence is 14 residues long. With 3 bases removed from V and 5 bases from J, the gap between germline ends came to 11 bases. Germline CDR1 MNHEY, CDR2 SMNVEV (reference sequence). The CDR3 DNA is TGTGCCAGCAGTTTGATTGGGGGGCATCAGCCCCAGCATTTT. Protein product: CASSLIGGHQPQHF.

The gene calls are TRBV12-3 or TRBV12-4 and TRBJ1-5; no definite D call. V gave up 3 bases and J gave up 0 bases, with 15 bases separating them. The CDR3 length is 17 residues. The CDR3 region is CASSFGGRIVSNQPQHF. DNA of the CDR3: TGTGCCAGCAGTTTTGGAGGGCGGATAGTTAGCAATCAGCCCCAGCATTTT.

The genes are TRBV20-1 and TRBJ2-3; a weak D match, TRBD1 (6 bases). This CDR3 spans 15 amino acids. Between the trimmed V and J ends, which lost 7 bases and 0 bases, there was a span of 17 bases. Germline V CDR1 and CDR2: DFQATT, SNEGSKA (reference sequence). The CDR3 sequence is CSVTKGTLSTDTQYF. The DNA for the CDR3 is TGCAGTGTGACGAAAGGGACACTTAGCACAGATACGCAGTATTTT.

In this sample, this clonotype turned up a few times. The rearrangement joins TRBV24-1 to TRBJ2-1; no firm D call. The CDR3 covers 16 residues. Germline CDR1 and CDR2: KGHDR and SFDVKD. V was pared by 5 bases and J by 0 bases, with 13 bases between. The CDR3 here is CATSGSLQSSYNEQFF. In DNA form, the CDR3 reads TGTGCCACCAGTGGGTCCCTTCAGAGCTCCTACAATGAGCAGTTCTTC.

This clonotype was seen more than once but under ten times. This chain joins TRBV28 and TRBJ1-1, with 12 nucleotides matching TRBD1. From germline, CDR1 is MDHEN and CDR2 SYDVKM. Losses at the gene ends were 6 bases for V and 6 bases for J; bases not matched to a gene: 5. The CDR3 totals 14 residues. CDR3 DNA sequence: TGTGCCAGCAGGGGGGACAGGGGGCCGGCTGAAGCTTTCTTT. The encoded protein is CASRGDRGPAEAFF.

This chain connects TRBV24-1 to TRBJ2-1; 7 positions agree with TRBD2. CDR1 is KGHDR and CDR2 is SFDVKD in the germline V gene. The trim removed 3 bases at V and 6 bases at J, leaving 10 bases unmatched. The CDR3 is 16 residues long. CDR3 protein: CATSDGGSWSGNEQFF. CDR3 nucleotides: TGTGCCACCAGTGATGGCGGGAGCTGGTCGGGCAATGAGCAGTTCTTC.

This chain uses TRBV21-1 with TRBJ1-5. TRBV21-1 is a listed pseudogene. The CDR3 covers 13 residues. The CDR3 nucleotides are TGTGCCAGCAGCAAACACGGCAATCAGCCCCAGCATTTT. It encodes CASSKHGNQPQHF.

Concerning this clonotype: Just one base apart from a much larger clone, this may be a read error. J is TRBJ1-1 and V is TRBV7-9; D may be TRBD1 (5 bases). V was pared by 8 bases and J by 1 base, with 17 bases between. Germline assignment: CDR1 SEHNR and CDR2 FQNEAQ (reference sequence). The CDR3 spans 15 residues. CDR3 sequence reads: CASGPTGGTNTEAFF. CDR3 nucleotides: TGTGCCAGCGGCCCCACAGGAGGGACGAACACTGAAGCTTTCTTT.

This clonotype has a handful of counts. This chain uses TRBV12-3 or TRBV12-4 with TRBJ1-1, with TRBD1 matching 7 bases. The V and J ends lost 6 bases and 5 bases, in that order; junction bases with no gene match: 3. The CDR3 consists of 12 residues. CDR3 sequence: CASRTGATEAFF. The CDR3 DNA follows: TGTGCCAGCAGAACAGGGGCAACTGAAGCTTTCTTT.

This clonotype was seen a handful of times. V is TRBV20-1 and J is TRBJ1-5; D is possibly TRBD1 (5 bases). Germline CDR1 is DFQATT and CDR2 is SNEGSKA (reference sequence). V lost 5 bases, J lost 4 bases, and 12 bases lay in between. The CDR3 has 13 residues. DNA of the CDR3: TGCAGTGCTGGTGGGGCAGTGAATCAGCCCCAGCATTTT. Protein product: CSAGGAVNQPQHF.

V usage is TRBV28 and J usage is TRBJ2-2; 7 nucleotides match TRBD2. The germline V gene has CDR1 MDHEN and CDR2 SYDVKM. V trimming: 6 bases; J trimming: 3 bases; junction bases outside the gene matches: 16. The CDR3 has 18 amino acids. DNA of the CDR3: TGTGCCAGCAGCAAGAGAGGGGCGGGAGCCTCCTACACCGGGGAGCTGTTTTTT. It specifies CASSKRGAGASYTGELFF. The variable domain in full, completed from reference TRBV28 and TRBJ2-2, reads DVKVTQSSRYLVKRTGEKVFLECVQDMDHENMFWYRQDPGLGLRLIYFSYDVKMKEKGDIPEGYSVSREKKERFSLILESASTNQTSMYLCASSKRGAGASYTGELFFGEGSRLTVL.